The 31 T cell receptor beta chains reported below all come from one sample, sequenced in a study of Tregs in tolerant kidney transplant recipients. Produced via immunoSEQ multiplex PCR; TCRdb's table is partial and in-frame only. The table shows tens of thousands of clones, with 93% occurring only once. Related graft donors supplied nonmyeloablative bone marrow transplants, and mixed chimerism was transient. The sequenced sample was CD4+ T cells from blood (PBMCs), obtained 12 months after the transplant. The receptor source for this set is a human patient who received a combined kidney and bone marrow transplant. Some of the T cells might come from the graft donor.

The chain is built from TRBV5-1 and TRBJ1-2; D perhaps matches TRBD1 (5 bases). The V end lost 0 bases, the J end lost 5 bases, and 14 bases lay between the germline ends. The germline CDR1 and CDR2 sequences are SGHRS and YFSETQ. CDR3 length: 15 residues. The CDR3 protein is CASSLAGGKRYGYTF. The CDR3 nucleotides read TGCGCCAGCAGCTTGGCCGGGGGAAAGAGGTATGGCTACACCTTC. Supplemented by reference TRBV5-1 and TRBJ1-2, the full variable domain reads KAGVTQTPRYLIKTRGQQVTLSCSPISGHRSVSWYQQTPGQGLQFLFEYFSETQRNKGNFPGRFSGRQFSNSRSEMNVSTLELGDSALYLCASSLAGGKRYGYTFGSGTRLTVV.

Only one count was recorded for this clone. The V and J genes are TRBV7-9 and TRBJ2-1; 7 positions match TRBD1. The CDR3 runs 18 residues. V lost 6 bases to trimming and J lost 0 bases; unmatched junction nucleotides: 14. Germline V lookup: CDR1 SEHNR, CDR2 FQNEAQ (reference sequence). This CDR3 is CASRTARPGTDSYNEQFF. The CDR3 DNA sequence: TGTGCCAGCAGGACCGCTCGACCCGGGACAGACTCCTACAATGAGCAGTTCTTC.

Note on this clone: Other DNA sequences from this sample encode an identical CDR3 as well. The rearrangement links TRBV11-2 to TRBJ1-1; D ambiguous. The germline V gene has CDR1 SGHAT and CDR2 FQNNGV. V lost 5 bases and J lost 7, with 11 bases in between. The CDR3 is made up of 12 amino acids. The CDR3 DNA is TGTGCCAGCAGCCCGAGGGCAAGTGAAGCTTTCTTT. This translates into CASSPRASEAFF.

The chain uses TRBV29-1 and TRBJ2-5, with D maybe TRBD1 (5 bases). With 0 bases removed from V and 5 bases from J, the gap between germline ends came to 16 bases. Germline V gives CDR1 SQVTM, CDR2 ANQGSEA. This CDR3 has 15 residues. In DNA form, the CDR3 reads TGCAGCGTTGAAGATCCTGGCAGGGTTAAGGAGACCCAGTACTTC. Translation gives CSVEDPGRVKETQYF.

J is TRBJ2-1 and V is TRBV18; D possibly corresponds to TRBD2 (6 bases). This CDR3 contains 15 residues. Germline-derived CDR1 and CDR2 are KGHSH and LQKENI. V was trimmed by 1 base and J by 7 bases, leaving 14 bases between them. CDR3 amino acids: CASSPRSGHWNEQFF. CDR3 DNA sequence: TGTGCCAGCTCACCACGGAGCGGGCATTGGAATGAGCAGTTCTTC.

J is TRBJ2-1 and V is TRBV5-1; D is undetermined. Looked up from germline, CDR1 is SGHRS and CDR2 is YFSETQ. This CDR3 comprises 17 residues. The V end was cut by 0 bases, the J end by 0 bases, with 13 bases between. The CDR3 bases are TGCGCCAGCAGCTTGGATAGTTGGCGGAGCTCCTACAATGAGCAGTTCTTC. This gives the protein CASSLDSWRSSYNEQFF.

The genes are TRBV6-5 and TRBJ2-5; D possibly corresponds to TRBD2 (5 bases). Germline V gene lookup returns CDR1 MNHEY and CDR2 SVGAGI. V gave up 5 bases and J gave up 1 base, with 5 bases separating them. The CDR3 is 12 residues long. The CDR3 here is CASSRGQETQYF. Written as DNA, the CDR3 is TGTGCCAGCAGTCGGGGCCAAGAGACCCAGTACTTC.

This clone showed up just a few times. The V and J genes are TRBV10-1 and TRBJ2-7; D gene ambiguous. This CDR3 has 11 residues. The germline V and J ends were trimmed by 4 bases and 4 bases, with 5 bases remaining between them. Per germline, CDR1 WNHNN and CDR2 SYGVQD (reference sequence). The CDR3 loop is CASSGSYEQYF. In DNA form, the CDR3 reads TGCGCCAGCAGTGGTAGTTACGAGCAGTACTTC.

The J gene is TRBJ2-3, the V gene TRBV30, with 8 bases lining up with TRBD1. Trimming removed 6 bases from V and 6 bases from J; junction bases left unmatched: 2. Germline V gene data show CDR1 as GTSNPN and CDR2 as SVGIG (reference sequence). The CDR3 covers 11 residues. CDR3 DNA: TGTGCCTGCAACAGGGGGGATACGCAGTATTTT. Translation: CACNRGDTQYF.

This chain links TRBV23-1 with TRBJ2-2, with a weak D call TRBD1 (5 bases). TRBV23-1 is recorded as an ORF, its role being uncertain. Trimming shortened V by 2 bases and J by 5 bases, and 15 bases separated the two germline ends. This CDR3 region has 16 residues. In DNA, the CDR3 is TGCGCCAGCAGTCAAGACCACAGGTTACAAACCGGGGAGCTGTTTTTT. Protein: CASSQDHRLQTGELFF.

This clone was observed once. V and J are TRBV7-2 and TRBJ2-2, with D unresolved. The CDR3 sequence is 14 residues long. Trimming removed 0 bases from V and 4 bases from J, with 6 bases in between. The germline CDR1 and CDR2 sequences are SGHTA and FQGNSA. The DNA for the CDR3 is TGTGCCAGCAGCTTAGCGCACGGCACCGGGGAGCTGTTTTTT. As protein: CASSLAHGTGELFF.

This chain uses TRBV11-3 with TRBJ1-1; tentatively, D is TRBD1 (6 bases). Trimming took 2 bases from V and 2 from J, leaving 12 bases between them. This CDR3 has 15 amino acids. Germline CDR1 SGHNT, CDR2 YENEEA. The CDR3 DNA reads TGTGCCAGCAGCTTACGGGGGGCATTTAACACTGAAGCTTTCTTT. This codes for CASSLRGAFNTEAFF.

V and J are TRBV4-1 and TRBJ2-3; D not resolved. This CDR3 comprises 15 residues. V was trimmed by 1 base and J by 1 base, leaving 9 bases between them. Germline CDR1 MGHRA, CDR2 YSYEKL. The CDR3 sequence: CASSQARRGTDTQYF. CDR3 bases: TGCGCCAGCAGCCAAGCCCGTCGGGGCACAGATACGCAGTATTTT.

This chain joins TRBV28 and TRBJ2-7; 8 bases line up with TRBD1. Trimming at V came to 5 bases and at J to 5 bases, leaving 14 bases not matched to a gene. The CDR3 length is 16 residues. The V gene's germline CDR1 is MDHEN and CDR2 SYDVKM. The CDR3 region is CASSIPRTGRIHEQYF. The CDR3 region has the DNA TGTGCCAGCAGTATACCTAGGACAGGGAGGATTCACGAGCAGTACTTC. The full variable domain, with the rest looked up from reference TRBV28 and TRBJ2-7, is DVKVTQSSRYLVKRTGEKVFLECVQDMDHENMFWYRQDPGLGLRLIYFSYDVKMKEKGDIPEGYSVSREKKERFSLILESASTNQTSMYLCASSIPRTGRIHEQYFGPGTRLTVT.

The chain recombines TRBV2 with TRBJ2-1; TRBD1 matches at 8 bases. The CDR3 extends over 15 amino acids. The J segment lost 2 bases and the V segment lost 5 bases, leaving 5 bases of the junction unmatched. Germline lookup yields CDR1 SNHLY and CDR2 FYNNEI. The CDR3 DNA is TGTGCCAGCAGTTCCGACAGGGGACCCTACAATGAGCAGTTCTTC. Encoded protein: CASSSDRGPYNEQFF.

Regarding this clone: One junction end disagrees with the germline gene, perhaps due to a read error. This CDR3 is also generated by other DNA sequences in the sample. The rearrangement uses TRBV18 and TRBJ1-6; TRBD1 is a possible D gene (6 bases). CDR1 is KGHSH, CDR2 LQKENI, per germline. This CDR3 is built from 14 residues. The CDR3 spells CASSPQGINSPLHF. CDR3 nucleotide sequence: TGTGCCAGCTCACCCCAGGGGATCAATTCCCCCCTCCACTTT.

The J gene is TRBJ2-3, the V gene TRBV5-4; 7 nucleotides align to TRBD2. The CDR3 contains 16 residues. The V and J ends lost 4 bases and 4 bases, in that order; junction bases with no gene match: 12. Germline CDR1 is SGHNT and CDR2 is YYREEE (reference sequence). This chain's CDR3 is CASSASVREMADTQYF. DNA for the CDR3: TGTGCCAGCAGCGCCTCGGTGCGGGAGATGGCAGATACGCAGTATTTT.

The J gene is TRBJ1-3, the V gene TRBV30; the D gene is possibly TRBD1 (6 bases). Germline CDR1 reads GTSNPN; CDR2 reads SVGIG (reference sequence). V was shortened by 4 bases and J by 2 bases, with 12 bases between the two germline ends. This CDR3 contains 14 residues. CDR3 in DNA: TGTGCCTGGAATAACAGGGCAACTGGAAACACCATATATTTT. Amino acid sequence: CAWNNRATGNTIYF.

This sequence joins TRBV5-6 and TRBJ2-5; 11 bases fit TRBD2. The J call is uncertain, as TRBJ2-7 better fits the DNA end. Germline V gene sequence: CDR1 SGHDT, CDR2 YYEEEE. The CDR3 consists of 15 residues. The CDR3 nucleotides read TGTGCCAGCAGTTGGGGACTAGCGGCTCCTATCGAGCAGTACTTC. Translated: CASSWGLAAPIEQYF.

CDR3 coding DNA: TGTGCCAGCAGACATTTAGCGGGGGCGACCGGCAATGAGCAGTTCTTC. Protein product: CASRHLAGATGNEQFF. The rearrangement links TRBV7-8 to TRBJ2-1; TRBD2 agrees at 9 bases. The V and J ends lost 6 bases and 6 bases, in that order; junction bases with no gene match: 12. The CDR3 totals 16 residues. CDR1 is SGHVS and CDR2 is FQNEAQ in the germline V gene.

The chain joins TRBV6-5 to TRBJ1-3; tentative D call: TRBD1 (5 bases). The V and J ends lost 2 bases and 3 bases respectively, with 11 bases between them. The CDR3 runs 15 residues. Germline V CDR1 and CDR2: MNHEY, SVGAGI. The CDR3: CASSYSAGFGNTIYF. CDR3 bases: TGTGCCAGCAGTTACAGTGCAGGGTTTGGAAACACCATATATTTT.

This clone appeared a single time. V gene TRBV4-3 combines with J gene TRBJ2-2, with D maybe TRBD2 (6 bases). The germline V and J ends were trimmed by 3 bases and 4 bases, with 12 bases remaining between them. Germline lookup yields CDR1 LGHNA and CDR2 YSLEER. The CDR3 sequence is 15 residues long. CDR3: CASSQTGVFTGELFF. CDR3 coding DNA: TGCGCCAGCAGCCAGACGGGAGTGTTCACCGGGGAGCTGTTTTTT.

This chain joins TRBV27 and TRBJ2-2; D not resolved. Germline values: CDR1 MNHEY, CDR2 SMNVEV (reference sequence). CDR3 length: 12 amino acids. V was pared by 3 bases and J by 7 bases, with 6 bases between. The CDR3 nucleotides read TGTGCCAGCAGTTTTCTAGGCGGGGAGCTGTTTTTT. It is translated as CASSFLGGELFF.

V gene TRBV28 combines with J gene TRBJ2-1; D ambiguous. The CDR3 totals 14 residues. The germline V gene encodes CDR1 MDHEN and CDR2 SYDVKM. The ends were cut back, 2 bases at V and 5 bases at J, with 10 bases in the middle. The CDR3 loop reads CASSLNLVNNEQFF. The CDR3 DNA sequence: TGTGCCAGCAGTTTAAATCTAGTAAACAATGAGCAGTTCTTC.

In its sample, this clone was seen once. The chain combines TRBV5-1 with TRBJ2-7; perhaps TRBD2 as D (6 bases). The CDR3 consists of 14 residues. Trimming removed 0 bases at V and 6 bases at J, with 13 bases between. Per the germline V gene, CDR1 is SGHRS and CDR2 is YFSETQ. CDR3 amino acids: CASSLAASVFEQYF. The CDR3 nucleotides are TGCGCCAGCAGCTTGGCGGCTAGCGTATTCGAGCAGTACTTC.

Comments on this clone: At one end, the junction sequence differs from germline, possibly due to a read error. Other DNA variants within this sample encode the same CDR3. This chain links TRBV5-1 with TRBJ1-6; D is ambiguous. Germline V gene sequence: CDR1 SGHRS, CDR2 YFSETQ. The CDR3 runs to 13 residues. Here the CDR3 DNA reads TGCGCCAGCAGCTTCTCTGGAGATTCCCCCCTCCACTTT. Translation gives CASSFSGDSPLHF.

The V call is TRBV10-1, the J call TRBJ1-1; 9 positions agree with TRBD1. Germline trimming cut 7 bases from V and 1 base from J; bases unmatched to any gene: 4. CDR3 length: 14 residues. CDR1 is WNHNN and CDR2 is SYGVQD in the germline V gene (reference sequence). For the CDR3, the DNA is TGCGCCAGCATAGAGACAGGGGGGAACACTGAAGCTTTCTTT. Protein product: CASIETGGNTEAFF.

The J gene is TRBJ2-7, the V gene TRBV4-3; 10 bases line up with TRBD2. Germline V lookup: CDR1 LGHNA, CDR2 YSLEER. CDR3 size: 17 residues. The trim removed 0 bases at V and 3 bases at J, leaving 8 bases unmatched. The CDR3, as DNA: TGCGCCAGCAGCCAAGAAATGGTAGCGGGGGGAATCTACGAGCAGTACTTC. It yields the protein CASSQEMVAGGIYEQYF.

This chain links TRBV7-3 with TRBJ1-1; no clear D gene. The CDR3 has 14 amino acids. In germline, CDR1 is SGHTA, CDR2 FQGTGA. V shed 2 bases and J shed 0 bases, with 7 bases lying between them. The CDR3 reads CASSLRGVNTEAFF. The CDR3 DNA follows: TGTGCCAGCAGCTTACGAGGAGTGAACACTGAAGCTTTCTTT.

The genes are TRBV7-2 and TRBJ1-1; D perhaps matches TRBD1 (5 bases). From germline, CDR1 is SGHTA and CDR2 FQGNSA. This CDR3 region has 15 residues. V was trimmed by 0 bases and J by 10 bases, leaving 18 bases between them. The CDR3 nucleotides read TGTGCCAGCAGCTTAGCGTCGGCTGGACAAAGCCGAGCTTTCTTT. Translated, it gives CASSLASAGQSRAFF.

The chain has TRBV5-4 and TRBJ1-2; unclear D gene. The CDR3 is 12 amino acids. V lost 4 bases, J lost 4 bases, and 8 bases lay in between. Per germline, CDR1 SGHNT and CDR2 YYREEE (reference sequence). The CDR3 reads CASSRDIYGYTF. CDR3 sequence (DNA): TGTGCCAGCAGCCGAGACATCTATGGCTACACCTTC.